The 17 T cell receptor beta chains below all came from one sample that was sequenced in a study of identical twins. TCRdb used MiXCR to reprocess the 5' RACE reads, holding one entry per CDR3 protein. The sample gives approximately 1.8 million distinct CDR3 sequences, about 30% of which show up once; around 0.3% is in the top ten. Material: cord blood. Source of these receptors: a newborn girl in good health.

A note on this clonotype: One junction end disagrees with the germline gene, perhaps due to a read error. The rearrangement joins TRBV5-1 to TRBJ2-7; 7 bases fit TRBD2. The J call may be in error: the DNA end matches TRBJ2-5 better. The CDR3 is 16 amino acids. Germline loops: CDR1 SGHRS, CDR2 YFSETQ. CDR3 sequence: CTSSLGGNGNQETQYF. CDR3 in DNA: TGCACCAGCAGCTTGGGAGGGAATGGCAACCAAGAGACCCAGTACTTC.

This clonotype has more than one count but fewer than ten. The chain joins TRBV7-2 to TRBJ2-5; D gene unclear. The germline V gene encodes CDR1 SGHTA and CDR2 FQGNSA. The CDR3 runs to 14 residues. Trimming removed 2 bases at V and 5 bases at J, with 12 bases between. The DNA of the CDR3 is TGTGCCAGCAGCTTATATAGGGCGGTCGAGACCCAGTACTTC. Translated: CASSLYRAVETQYF.

The genes are TRBV5-5 and TRBJ2-7, with 7 bases aligning to TRBD2. This CDR3 has 15 residues. V was pared by 1 base and J by 6 bases, with 10 bases of the junction left unmatched. Germline CDR1 SGHKS, CDR2 YYEKEE (reference sequence). As DNA, the CDR3 is TGTGCCAGCAGCTTGCTAGCGGCCCAACCTCCCGAGCAGTACTTC. This translates into CASSLLAAQPPEQYF.

V usage is TRBV5-1 and J usage is TRBJ1-5; perhaps TRBD1 as D (5 bases). Per the germline V gene, CDR1 is SGHRS and CDR2 is YFSETQ. The CDR3 spans 13 residues. Trimming took 1 base from V and 6 from J, leaving 8 bases between them. The CDR3 here is CASSLWGFQPQHF. The CDR3, as DNA: TGCGCCAGCAGCTTGTGGGGGTTTCAGCCCCAGCATTTT.

This clonotype was recorded a few times. The genes are TRBV30 and TRBJ1-2; no clear D. Germline CDR1 GTSNPN, CDR2 SVGIG (reference sequence). The CDR3 covers 15 residues. The V gene lost 0 bases and the J gene lost 0 bases, with 11 bases spanning the gap. The CDR3 sequence is CAWSVRFSPNYGYTF. The CDR3 coding sequence is TGTGCCTGGAGTGTCCGGTTTAGTCCTAACTATGGCTACACCTTC.

CDR3 loop: CASSTPLQGFNYGYTF. For the CDR3, the DNA is TGTGCCAGTAGTACACCCTTACAGGGCTTTAACTATGGCTACACCTTC. The rearrangement joins TRBV19 to TRBJ1-2, with D possibly being TRBD1 (6 bases). The CDR3 totals 16 residues. Germline assignment: CDR1 LNHDA and CDR2 SQIVND (reference sequence). The V end was cut by 4 bases, the J end by 1 base, with 16 bases between.

In its sample, this clonotype was seen a few times. The gene calls are TRBV20-1 and TRBJ1-2; 9 bases line up with TRBD1. This CDR3 is built from 12 residues. CDR1 and CDR2 from the germline V gene are DFQATT and SNEGSKA (reference sequence). V lost 5 bases to trimming and J lost 9 bases; unmatched junction nucleotides: 7. The CDR3 here is CSAVGQGRRYTF. CDR3 coding DNA: TGCAGTGCTGTCGGACAGGGGAGACGCTACACCTTC.

This chain uses TRBV28 with TRBJ2-1; D remains unclear. Trimming removed 4 bases from V and 8 bases from J, with 15 bases in between. The germline V gene has CDR1 MDHEN and CDR2 SYDVKM. The CDR3 is 14 residues long. The CDR3 is CASSSKGYSDEQFF. Written as DNA, the CDR3 is TGTGCCAGCAGTTCAAAGGGATACAGCGATGAGCAGTTCTTC. The full variable domain, rest sourced from reference TRBV28 and TRBJ2-1, is DVKVTQSSRYLVKRTGEKVFLECVQDMDHENMFWYRQDPGLGLRLIYFSYDVKMKEKGDIPEGYSVSREKKERFSLILESASTNQTSMYLCASSSKGYSDEQFFGPGTRLTVL.

The V gene is TRBV3-1, the J gene TRBJ2-1, with 9 bases aligning to TRBD2. With 1 base clipped from V and 6 bases from J, the junction kept 7 bases outside the gene matches. The germline gives CDR1 LGHDT, CDR2 YNNKEL (reference sequence). The CDR3 is 16 residues long. The CDR3 DNA sequence: TGTGCCAGCAGCCAAGGAGCCGGACTAGCGATCAATGAGCAGTTCTTC. Its translation is CASSQGAGLAINEQFF.

The CDR3 is CASSGDIIYGYTF. CDR3 bases: TGTGCCAGCAGTGGAGACATTATCTATGGCTACACCTTC. The genes are TRBV2 and TRBJ1-2, with no clear D. The CDR3 length is 13 residues. Trimming took off 4 bases at V and 4 bases at J, with 10 bases between the two ends. CDR1 and CDR2 (germline): SNHLY, FYNNEI.

The V call is TRBV6-6, the J call TRBJ1-2; D ambiguous. The V end lost 7 bases, the J end lost 0 bases, and 6 bases lay between the germline ends. The CDR3 covers 12 residues. The germline CDR1 and CDR2 sequences are MNHNY and SVGAGI (reference sequence). CDR3 region: CASTEPNYGYTF. In nucleotides, the CDR3 is TGTGCCAGCACGGAGCCTAACTATGGCTACACCTTC.

The chain employs TRBV6-7 and TRBJ1-5; possible D gene TRBD1, 5 bases. TRBV6-7 is given ORF status, its function remaining uncertain. V was clipped by 2 bases and J by 5 bases, with 13 bases between them. The CDR3 length is 15 residues. CDR3 loop: CASSYPTQTDQPQHF. The CDR3 DNA is TGTGCCAGCAGTTACCCAACACAGACAGATCAGCCCCAGCATTTT.

This clonotype was counted a single time. V gene TRBV28 combines with J gene TRBJ1-1; maybe TRBD1 (6 bases). V was cut by 2 bases and J by 3 bases, with 16 bases left in between. Germline CDR1 and CDR2: MDHEN and SYDVKM. This CDR3 spans 16 amino acids. CDR3 nucleotides: TGTGCCAGCAGTTTAAGTGGGGGGCAGGGTGACACTGAAGCTTTCTTT. This gives the protein CASSLSGGQGDTEAFF.

This rearrangement joins TRBV15 to TRBJ2-7, with a tentative D call TRBD1 (6 bases). CDR3 length: 13 amino acids. The V end lost 0 bases, the J end lost 4 bases, and 7 bases lay between the germline ends. Germline V gives CDR1 LNHNV, CDR2 YYDKDF (reference sequence). The CDR3 DNA reads as TGTGCCACCAGCAGAGAAGGGGGATACGAGCAGTACTTC. Translated, it gives CATSREGGYEQYF.

This chain joins TRBV12-3 or TRBV12-4 and TRBJ2-5, with D uncertain. V lost 2 bases, J lost 1 base, and 8 bases lay in between. CDR3 length: 14 amino acids. The CDR3 is CASSLRMIQETQYF. CDR3 DNA sequence: TGTGCCAGCAGTTTACGAATGATCCAAGAGACCCAGTACTTC.

This clonotype was counted a few times. The chain carries TRBV28 and TRBJ2-7; 7 bases map to TRBD1. Germline-derived CDR1 and CDR2 are MDHEN and SYDVKM. The CDR3 has 15 residues. V shed 7 bases, J shed 2 bases, and the junction held 11 bases outside the gene matches. The CDR3 is CASKFGDRAPYEQYF. The DNA for the CDR3 is TGTGCCAGCAAGTTCGGCGACAGGGCACCCTACGAGCAGTACTTC. Combining the CDR3 with reference TRBV28 and TRBJ2-7 gives the whole variable domain DVKVTQSSRYLVKRTGEKVFLECVQDMDHENMFWYRQDPGLGLRLIYFSYDVKMKEKGDIPEGYSVSREKKERFSLILESASTNQTSMYLCASKFGDRAPYEQYFGPGTRLTVT.

The chain employs TRBV20-1 and TRBJ1-2; D is unresolved. Trimming shortened V by 3 bases and J by 6 bases, and 11 bases separated the two germline ends. Germline-derived CDR1 and CDR2 are DFQATT and SNEGSKA (reference sequence). The CDR3 runs to 12 residues. CDR3 DNA sequence: TGCAGTGCTAGGATGAAGGTCCATGGCTACACCTTC. The encoded protein is CSARMKVHGYTF.